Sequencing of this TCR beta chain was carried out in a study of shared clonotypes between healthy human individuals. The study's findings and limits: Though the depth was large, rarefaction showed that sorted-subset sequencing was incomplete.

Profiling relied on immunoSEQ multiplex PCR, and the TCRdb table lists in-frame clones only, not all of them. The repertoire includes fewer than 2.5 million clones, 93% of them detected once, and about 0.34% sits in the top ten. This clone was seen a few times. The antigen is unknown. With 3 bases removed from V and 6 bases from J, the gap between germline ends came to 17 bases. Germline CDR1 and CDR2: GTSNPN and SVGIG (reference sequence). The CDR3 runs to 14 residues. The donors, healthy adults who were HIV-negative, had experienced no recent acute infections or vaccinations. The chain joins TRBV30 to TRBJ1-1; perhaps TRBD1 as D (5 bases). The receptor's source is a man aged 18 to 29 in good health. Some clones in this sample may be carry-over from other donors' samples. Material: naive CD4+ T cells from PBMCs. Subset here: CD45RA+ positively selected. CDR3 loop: CAWSGKGTVAEAFF. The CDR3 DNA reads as TGTGCCTGGAGCGGAAAAGGGACGGTCGCTGAAGCTTTCTTT. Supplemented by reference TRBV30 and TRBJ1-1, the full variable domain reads SQTIHQWPATLVQPVGSPLSLECTVEGTSNPNLYWYRQAAGRGLQLLFYSVGIGQISSEVPQNLSASRPQDRQFILSSKKLLLSDSGFYLCAWSGKGTVAEAFFGQGTRLTVV.